These 10 T cell receptor beta chains were sequenced from one sample in a study of cytotoxic CD8 clonotypes in ibrutinib-treated CLL. Repertoires were generated with immunoSEQ multiplex PCR, while TCRdb's copy carries only in-frame clones and drops some. The sample includes more than 11,000 clones, more than 60% of them seen just once. Sequenced here: PBMCs, sampled before ibrutinib treatment. These receptors were taken from a human donor with chronic lymphocytic leukemia.

The sample holds one count of this clone. The rearrangement links TRBV6-5 to TRBJ2-7; 9 bases agree with TRBD1. Per the germline V gene, CDR1 is MNHEY and CDR2 is SVGAGI. The V segment lost 6 bases and the J segment 9 bases; nucleotides outside the gene matches: 6. This CDR3 contains 12 residues. The CDR3 is CASSHPDRGQYF. CDR3 nucleotides: TGTGCCAGCAGCCACCCGGACAGGGGGCAGTACTTC.

J is TRBJ2-7 and V is TRBV27; D may be TRBD1 or TRBD2 (7 bases each). This CDR3 comprises 15 residues. The V end lost 5 bases, the J end lost 2 bases, and 16 bases lay between the germline ends. Germline assignment: CDR1 MNHEY and CDR2 SMNVEV (reference sequence). This chain's CDR3 is CASSGGGGFPYEQYF. CDR3 bases: TGTGCCAGCAGTGGGGGAGGGGGCTTTCCCTACGAGCAGTACTTC.

V usage is TRBV28 and J usage is TRBJ2-7; D is possibly TRBD1 (6 bases). Per the germline V gene, CDR1 is MDHEN and CDR2 is SYDVKM. This CDR3 comprises 14 residues. V shed 5 bases and J shed 2 bases, with 13 bases lying between them. The CDR3 region is CASSPTGTPYEQYF. The CDR3 coding sequence is TGTGCCAGCAGTCCTACAGGGACCCCCTACGAGCAGTACTTC.

This clone was recorded a few times. CDR3 loop: CASSRSGANVLTF. The CDR3 nucleotides read TGTGCCAGCAGTCGCTCTGGGGCCAACGTCCTGACTTTC. This chain links TRBV7-3 with TRBJ2-6; D is uncertain. Germline V gene data show CDR1 as SGHTA and CDR2 as FQGTGA. The CDR3 has 13 amino acids. The V and J ends lost 6 bases and 0 bases respectively, with 3 bases between them. Drawing the rest from reference TRBV7-3 and TRBJ2-6, the complete variable domain is GAGVSQTPSNKVTEKGKYVELRCDPISGHTALYWYRQSLGQGPEFLIYFQGTGAADDSGLPNDRFFAVRPEGSVSTLKIQRTERGDSAVYLCASSRSGANVLTFGAGSRLTVL.

A few counts support this clone. The CDR3 loop reads CAWSGPGANVLTF. DNA for the CDR3: TGTGCCTGGTCAGGGCCCGGGGCCAACGTCCTGACTTTC. This chain links TRBV30 with TRBJ2-6; a possible D gene is TRBD1 (5 bases). The V gene lost 5 bases and the J gene lost 4 bases, with 9 bases spanning the gap. The CDR3 contains 13 residues. Per the germline V gene, CDR1 is GTSNPN and CDR2 is SVGIG (reference sequence).

The rearrangement links TRBV30 to TRBJ2-3; TRBD2 matches 8 bases. With V trimmed by 2 bases and J by 3 bases, 10 bases remained unmatched. Germline CDR1 is GTSNPN and CDR2 is SVGIG (reference sequence). The CDR3 totals 16 residues. The CDR3 nucleotides read TGTGCCTGGAGTTTGGTAGGGCGGGGGGTAACAGATACGCAGTATTTT. This gives the protein CAWSLVGRGVTDTQYF.

This clone was found a few times. The chain carries TRBV6-1 and TRBJ1-1; TRBD1 matches 7 bases. J lost 1 base, V lost 8 bases, and 7 bases had no gene match. This CDR3 has 14 amino acids. The germline gives CDR1 MNHNS, CDR2 SASEGT. The CDR3 here is CASARTGGNTEAFF. CDR3 nucleotide sequence: TGTGCCAGCGCCAGGACAGGAGGGAACACTGAAGCTTTCTTT.

This clone was seen more than once but under ten times. The rearrangement uses TRBV7-9 and TRBJ2-1, with 8 nucleotides matching TRBD2. The CDR3 sequence is 15 residues long. Trimming removed 5 bases from V and 7 bases from J; junction bases left unmatched: 10. CDR1 is SEHNR, CDR2 FQNEAQ, per germline (reference sequence). CDR3 in DNA: TGTGCCAGCAGCCGGGGCGGGGGGAGCGAGAATGAGCAGTTCTTC. Translation gives CASSRGGGSENEQFF.

The chain recombines TRBV7-9 with TRBJ2-2; TRBD1 is a possible D gene (7 bases). This CDR3 region has 18 residues. Trimming stripped 1 base from V and 4 bases from J, with 19 bases between. From germline, CDR1 is SEHNR and CDR2 FQNEAQ (reference sequence). The CDR3 sequence: CASSLGRTGLGGTGELFF. The CDR3 region has the DNA TGTGCCAGCAGCTTAGGCAGGACAGGCCTCGGGGGCACCGGGGAGCTGTTTTTT. The whole variable domain, remainder taken from reference TRBV7-9 and TRBJ2-2, is DTGVSQNPRHKITKRGQNVTFRCDPISEHNRLYWYRQTLGQGPEFLTYFQNEAQLEKSRLLSDRFSAERPKGSFSTLEIQRTEQGDSAMYLCASSLGRTGLGGTGELFFGEGSRLTVL.

As regards this clone: The junction shows a germline mismatch at one end, possibly a read error. CDR3 in amino acids: CASSYSSGTGTHF. For the CDR3, the DNA is TGTGCCAGCAGTTACTCAAGCGGGACAGGTACTCACTTC. The chain uses TRBV6-5 and TRBJ2-7; possibly TRBD1 for D (8 bases). The CDR3 runs 13 residues. Germline CDR1 MNHEY, CDR2 SVGAGI.